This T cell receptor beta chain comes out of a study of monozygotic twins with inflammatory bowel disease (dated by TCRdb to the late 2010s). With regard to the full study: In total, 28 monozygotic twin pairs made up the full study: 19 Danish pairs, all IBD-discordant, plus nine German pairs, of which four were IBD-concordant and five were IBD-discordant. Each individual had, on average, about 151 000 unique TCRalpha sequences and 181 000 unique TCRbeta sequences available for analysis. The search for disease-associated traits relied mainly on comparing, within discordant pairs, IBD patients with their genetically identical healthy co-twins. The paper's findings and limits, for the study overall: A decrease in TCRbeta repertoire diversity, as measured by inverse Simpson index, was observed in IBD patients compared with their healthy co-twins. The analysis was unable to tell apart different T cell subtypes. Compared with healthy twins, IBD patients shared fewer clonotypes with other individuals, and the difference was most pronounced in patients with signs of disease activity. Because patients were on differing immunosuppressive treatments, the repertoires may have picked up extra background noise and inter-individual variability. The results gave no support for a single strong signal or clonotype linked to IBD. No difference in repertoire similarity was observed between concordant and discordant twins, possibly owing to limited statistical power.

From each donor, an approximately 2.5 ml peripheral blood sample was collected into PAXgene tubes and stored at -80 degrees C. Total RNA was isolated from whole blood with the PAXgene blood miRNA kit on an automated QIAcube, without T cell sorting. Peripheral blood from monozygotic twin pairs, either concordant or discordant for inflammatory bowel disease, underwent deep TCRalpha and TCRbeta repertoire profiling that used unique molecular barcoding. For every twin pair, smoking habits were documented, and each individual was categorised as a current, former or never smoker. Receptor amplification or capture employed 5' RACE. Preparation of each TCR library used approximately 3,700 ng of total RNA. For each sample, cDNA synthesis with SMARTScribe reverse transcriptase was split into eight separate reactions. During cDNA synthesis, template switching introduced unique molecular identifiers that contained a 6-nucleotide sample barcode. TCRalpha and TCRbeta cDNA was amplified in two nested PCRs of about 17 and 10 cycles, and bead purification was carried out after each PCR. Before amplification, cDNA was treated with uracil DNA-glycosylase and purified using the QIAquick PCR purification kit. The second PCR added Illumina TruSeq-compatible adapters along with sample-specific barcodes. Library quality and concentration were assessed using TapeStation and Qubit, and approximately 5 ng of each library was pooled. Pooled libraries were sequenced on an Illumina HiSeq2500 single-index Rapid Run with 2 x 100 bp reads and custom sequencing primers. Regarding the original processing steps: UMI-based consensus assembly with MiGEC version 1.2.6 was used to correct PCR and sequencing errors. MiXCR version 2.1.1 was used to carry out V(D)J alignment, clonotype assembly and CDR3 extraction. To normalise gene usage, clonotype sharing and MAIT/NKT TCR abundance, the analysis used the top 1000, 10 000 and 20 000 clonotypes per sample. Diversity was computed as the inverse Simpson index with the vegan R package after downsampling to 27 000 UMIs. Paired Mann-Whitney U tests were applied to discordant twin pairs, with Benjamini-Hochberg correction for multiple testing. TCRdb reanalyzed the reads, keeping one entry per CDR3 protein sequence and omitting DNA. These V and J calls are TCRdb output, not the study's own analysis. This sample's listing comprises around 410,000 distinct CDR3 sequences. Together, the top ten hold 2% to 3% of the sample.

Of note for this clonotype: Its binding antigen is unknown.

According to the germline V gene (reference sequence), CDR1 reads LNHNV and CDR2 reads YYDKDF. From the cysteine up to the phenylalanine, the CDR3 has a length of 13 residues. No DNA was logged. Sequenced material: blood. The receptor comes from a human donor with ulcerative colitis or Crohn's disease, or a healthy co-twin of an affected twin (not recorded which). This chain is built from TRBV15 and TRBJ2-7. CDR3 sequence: CATSREVAYEQYF.